What follows describes a single T cell receptor beta chain. The CDR3 covers 15 residues. J lost 4 bases, V lost 5 bases, and 4 bases had no gene match. Germline values: CDR1 PRHDT, CDR2 FYEKMQ (reference sequence). The data derive from a study of CD8 T cells in ankylosing spondylitis. TCRdb re-called the 5' RACE reads with MiXCR, one entry per CDR3 protein. The sample consists of more than 150,000 distinct CDR3 sequences, about 18% of them appearing once. The material sequenced was blood, either unsorted or a sorted T cell fraction (not recorded which). The chain combines TRBV13 with TRBJ1-5; 11 bases are a match to TRBD1. This clonotype originated in a male donor aged 10-35 years with ankylosing spondylitis or in good health (not recorded which). CDR3 coding DNA: TGTGCCAGCAGCGTCGGGACAGGGGGTAATCAGCCCCAGCATTTT. This translates into CASSVGTGGNQPQHF.